These T cell receptor beta chains were read from a single sample in a study of T cell repertoires in cytomegalovirus infection. TCRdb recomputed calls from the reads with MiXCR, one row per CDR3 protein. The sample lists about 71,000 distinct CDR3 sequences; more than 20% were seen once. Their target antigens are unknown. Sequences were derived from CD8+ T cells from cultured PBMCs, sampled from culture after CMV antigen stimulation. The receptor set was obtained from a human donor in good health (CMV status not recorded). Some clones in this sample may be carry-over from other donors' samples. Both conserved end residues are part of each CDR3. Each record gives: V gene, J gene, D gene, clone size, CDR3 DNA, CDR3 protein. D genes are given only for firm matches. Rows give clone size only sometimes, using once, few, many, or a class for an expanded clone.

v_gene: TRBV7-9
j_gene: TRBJ2-7
d_gene: TRBD1
abundance: few
CDR3nt: TGTGCCAGCAGCTTTGGACAGGCCGGCGAGCAGTACTTC
CDR3aa: CASSFGQAGEQYF

v_gene: TRBV6-2/TRBV6-3
j_gene: TRBJ2-5
d_gene: TRBD1
abundance: few
CDR3nt: TGTGCCAGCAGTTTCCCAACGGACGGGACAGCCATCTCCCAAGAGACCCAGTACTTC
CDR3aa: CASSFPTDGTAISQETQYF

v_gene: TRBV5-6
j_gene: TRBJ2-1
d_gene: NA
abundance: NA
CDR3nt: TGTGCCAGCACTTTGGGATCCGATGAGCAGTTCTTC
CDR3aa: CASTLGSDEQFF

v_gene: TRBV7-8
j_gene: TRBJ2-1
d_gene: NA
abundance: NA
CDR3nt: TGTGCCAGCAGCTTACGGGGTCGTCCTGCATACAATGAGCAGTTCTTC
CDR3aa: CASSLRGRPAYNEQFF

v_gene: TRBV27
j_gene: TRBJ2-1
d_gene: NA
abundance: few
CDR3nt: TGTGCCAGCAGTTTATTAGGCGGTTCCTACAATGAGCAGTTCTTC
CDR3aa: CASSLLGGSYNEQFF

v_gene: TRBV7-2
j_gene: TRBJ2-7
d_gene: NA
abundance: NA
CDR3nt: TGTGCCAGCAGCTCAACCAGGGCCACCCACTACGAGCAGTACTTC
CDR3aa: CASSSTRATHYEQYF

v_gene: TRBV6-2/TRBV6-3
j_gene: TRBJ1-1
d_gene: TRBD1
abundance: NA
CDR3nt: TGTGCCAGCAGTTCCGCGAAATCCGGACAGGGTGGTGAAGCTTTCTTT
CDR3aa: CASSSAKSGQGGEAFF

v_gene: TRBV11-1
j_gene: TRBJ2-7
d_gene: TRBD1
abundance: NA
CDR3nt: TGTGCCAGCAGCATACCGGGACAGGGCGACGAGCAGTACTTC
CDR3aa: CASSIPGQGDEQYF

v_gene: TRBV6-5
j_gene: TRBJ2-3
d_gene: NA
abundance: NA
CDR3nt: TGTGCCAGCAGTTACCAACTAGCCGCCACAGATACGCAGTATTTT
CDR3aa: CASSYQLAATDTQYF

v_gene: TRBV28
j_gene: TRBJ2-5
d_gene: NA
abundance: few
CDR3nt: TGTGCCAGCAGTTCGCCGTACCAAGAGACCCAGTACTTC
CDR3aa: CASSSPYQETQYF

v_gene: TRBV7-8
j_gene: TRBJ1-2
d_gene: NA
abundance: few
CDR3nt: TGTGCCAGCAGCGATACGAACATTAACTATGGCTACACCTTC
CDR3aa: CASSDTNINYGYTF

v_gene: TRBV19
j_gene: TRBJ1-1
d_gene: NA
abundance: few
CDR3nt: TGTGCCAGTAGTAGAGGGGGGACTGAAGCTTTCTTT
CDR3aa: CASSRGGTEAFF

v_gene: TRBV7-9
j_gene: TRBJ1-6
d_gene: NA
abundance: NA
CDR3nt: TGTGCCAGCAGTCGGACTGCTAATTCACCCCTCCACTTT
CDR3aa: CASSRTANSPLHF

v_gene: TRBV5-1
j_gene: TRBJ2-3
d_gene: NA
abundance: many
CDR3nt: TGCGCCAGCAGCTTGGATCCCTCCACAGATACGCAGTATTTT
CDR3aa: CASSLDPSTDTQYF

v_gene: TRBV19
j_gene: TRBJ2-7
d_gene: NA
abundance: NA
CDR3nt: TGTGCCAGTAGTATGGGCGGAGGAGAGCAGTACTTC
CDR3aa: CASSMGGGEQYF